This TCR beta chain was found in a study of T-cell memory formation after mild COVID-19 listed by TCRdb under 2021. With regard to the full study: Most TCR sequence clusters were specific to one of the two donors. Longitudinal TCRalpha and TCRbeta repertoire sequencing tracked T-cell clones expanding and contracting after mild COVID-19 in a couple of donors. Two young, previously healthy adult volunteers, one female and one male, were included in the cohort.

PBMCs were isolated by Ficoll-Paque density gradient centrifugation. Results and caveats for the whole study, not just this receptor: Balanced CD4/CD8 phenotypes were observed for clones contracting from day 15 to 85, whereas a bias towards CD4+ was observed for a second wave of clones expanding from day 15 to 37. Contracting CD4+ clones were located mainly in the CM and EM memory subsets, whereas CD8+ clones were found to be enriched in EMRA. Some responding clones were detected in pre-infection memory, suggesting pre-existing cross-reactive memory T cells joined the SARS-CoV-2 response. Whether the second-wave clones peaking on day 37 were SARS-CoV-2 specific was not confirmed. The study covered only two mild cases, and larger cohorts including severe cases with pre-infection samples were considered necessary.

With regard to this clonotype: The antigen this receptor binds is unknown. Per-nucleotide qualities are absent, and no much larger clonotype sits a single base away.

Sequenced on an Illumina NovaSeq 6000. cDNA libraries for TCRalpha and TCRbeta were prepared by 5'RACE using constant-segment primers, with sample barcodes and unique molecular identifiers added. RNA was extracted from every sample with Trizol reagent. Library amplification was performed in two PCR steps, and a second sample barcode and Illumina TruSeq adapters were introduced in the second step. Libraries were sequenced on an Illumina NovaSeq with 2 x 150 bp paired-end reads. Under the source paper's analysis protocol: Demultiplexing of reads and collapsing into UMI-guided consensus sequences were performed with migec v1.2.7. Using mixcr v2.1.11, UMI consensuses were aligned to TRA and TRB V and J templates and then assembled into clonotypes. A clonotype was counted as expanded or contracted only if both edgeR and NoisET called the change significant, with noise models trained on biological replicates. edgeR calls used a false discovery rate-adjusted p below 0.01 and a log2 fold-change threshold of 1. As an exploratory analysis of dynamics, PCA with hierarchical clustering was applied to max-normalized trajectories of the 1000 most abundant clonotypes. Separately sequenced CD4+ and CD8+ repertoires were used to assign the CD4 or CD8 phenotype of responding clones. TCRdb handled the public reads itself, with Q25 trimming in fastp and clone calling in MiXCR, and kept productive beta chains. Each entry merges the rows of one CDR3 protein and shows their most common DNA and genes. In this record, the V and J calls reflect TCRdb's handling and not the investigators' own analysis. Counted in this sample were 100,000 to 120,000 distinct CDR3 sequences; roughly a sixth of them appeared once. Together, the top ten hold 5% to 7% of the sample.

Looking up the germline V gene yields CDR1 SGHRS and CDR2 YFSETQ. The CDR3 numbers 13 residues from cysteine through phenylalanine. Left in the record is the CDR3 DNA by itself, 39 bases read in frame from the first base. V drops 4 bases and J drops 2 bases, leaving 8 bases in between. The rearranged chain carries TRBV5-1 and TRBJ2-3, with the D gene not clear enough to name. The receptor was derived from a young man who had mild COVID-19 (a few samples of this study predate the infection). The sample titles of this study are shuffled in the database, so cell type and time point are left out; the donor was told from shared clones. The sample consisted of PBMCs or a T cell subset sorted from them (not recorded which). The base sequence is TGCGCCAGCAGCCCTACTATCACAGATACGCAGTATTTT. Its translation is CASSPTITDTQYF.